The 10 T cell receptor beta chains given below trace back to one sample, sequenced in a study of OX40 agonist ivuxolimab in advanced cancers. The method was immunoSEQ multiplex PCR; TCRdb's version includes in-frame clones alone and lacks a portion of them. This sample has 15,000 to 25,000 clones; about 89% occur once, and the top ten carry around half. The sample consisted of CD4+ or CD8+ T cells sorted from blood, taken in a trial of the OX40 agonist ivuxolimab. These receptors all stem from an adult with an advanced solid tumor such as melanoma, head and neck, liver or kidney cancer.

About this clone itself: One end of the junction does not line up with germline, which may come from a read error. The rearrangement uses TRBV7-7 and TRBJ2-5; D is undetermined. Judging by the DNA end, TRBJ2-7 fits better; the J call may be wrong. CDR1 is SSHAT, CDR2 FNYEAQ, per germline (reference sequence). The CDR3 runs 13 residues. CDR3 coding DNA: TGTGCTAGCAGCCTAGGGATGCTCTACGAGCAGTACTTC. Translating it yields CASSLGMLYEQYF.

The CDR3 DNA reads TGTGCCAGCGGACACAGGGATCGGGGAACTAATGAAAAACTGTTTTTT. Translation: CASGHRDRGTNEKLFF. J is TRBJ1-4 and V is TRBV27; TRBD1 is a possible D gene (6 bases). This CDR3 comprises 16 residues. Germline lookup yields CDR1 MNHEY and CDR2 SMNVEV (reference sequence). The V and J ends lost 8 bases and 1 base respectively, with 17 bases between them.

The rearrangement links TRBV6-1 to TRBJ2-3; 14 nucleotides agree with TRBD2. CDR1 is MNHNS, CDR2 SASEGT, per germline. The junction had 6 bases not matched to a gene; V was cut back by 3 bases and J by 1 base. There are 18 residues in the CDR3. CDR3 in amino acids: CASSERLAGGQGTDTQYF. The DNA for the CDR3 is TGTGCCAGCAGTGAGCGACTAGCGGGAGGGCAGGGCACAGATACGCAGTATTTT.

This clone appeared once. This sequence joins TRBV27 and TRBJ2-7, with 8 positions matching TRBD1. The CDR3 runs 13 residues. From germline, CDR1 is MNHEY and CDR2 SMNVEV (reference sequence). The trim removed 6 bases at V and 2 bases at J, leaving 3 bases unmatched. This CDR3 reads CASSQGQAYEQYF. CDR3 bases: TGTGCCAGCAGCCAGGGACAGGCCTACGAGCAGTACTTC.

This clone showed up just once. V and J are TRBV13 and TRBJ2-5; no definite D call. V lost 0 bases to trimming and J lost 3 bases, with 14 bases between them. The CDR3 is 16 amino acids. The germline V gene has CDR1 PRHDT and CDR2 FYEKMQ (reference sequence). This chain's CDR3 is CASSLGGGPSKETQYF. The CDR3 DNA is TGTGCCAGCAGCTTAGGTGGCGGACCGTCCAAAGAGACCCAGTACTTC.

The chain links TRBV28 to TRBJ2-2, with 8 nucleotides matching TRBD2. V was pared by 5 bases and J by 1 base, with 3 bases of the junction left unmatched. The CDR3 extends over 15 amino acids. Germline assignment: CDR1 MDHEN and CDR2 SYDVKM. CDR3 sequence reads: CASSILAVNTGELFF. In DNA form, the CDR3 reads TGTGCCAGCAGTATACTAGCGGTGAACACCGGGGAGCTGTTTTTT. Full variable domain (rest looked up from reference TRBV28 and TRBJ2-2): DVKVTQSSRYLVKRTGEKVFLECVQDMDHENMFWYRQDPGLGLRLIYFSYDVKMKEKGDIPEGYSVSREKKERFSLILESASTNQTSMYLCASSILAVNTGELFFGEGSRLTVL.

The chain carries TRBV5-1 and TRBJ2-6; 8 bases align to TRBD1. With 2 bases clipped from V and 3 bases from J, the junction kept 10 bases outside the gene matches. Germline assignment: CDR1 SGHRS and CDR2 YFSETQ. The CDR3 runs to 18 residues. The CDR3 DNA is TGCGCCAGCAGCTTCTCGGACAGGGTAGAATTTGGGGCCAACGTCCTGACTTTC. Translation: CASSFSDRVEFGANVLTF.

This sequence joins TRBV2 and TRBJ2-1, with 7 bases identical to TRBD1. Looked up from germline, CDR1 is SNHLY and CDR2 is FYNNEI. This CDR3 contains 13 residues. The CDR3 DNA sequence: TGTGTGATCGGCCGGGACAGAGACAATGAGCAGTTCTTC. It encodes CVIGRDRDNEQFF.

This clone showed up just once. The V and J genes are TRBV7-9 and TRBJ2-7; D perhaps matches TRBD1 (5 bases). Trimming took off 8 bases at V and 2 bases at J, with 10 bases between the two ends. Germline V gene lookup returns CDR1 SEHNR and CDR2 FQNEAQ (reference sequence). This CDR3 comprises 12 residues. CDR3 amino acids: CASFDSPYEQYF. The CDR3 DNA is TGTGCCAGCTTCGACAGCCCCTACGAGCAGTACTTC.

V and J are TRBV27 and TRBJ1-4; no clear D gene. V was shortened by 4 bases and J by 5 bases, with 14 bases between the two germline ends. CDR1 is MNHEY, CDR2 SMNVEV, per germline (reference sequence). This CDR3 contains 15 residues. This CDR3 is CASSSLWVGNEKLFF. The CDR3 bases are TGTGCCAGCAGTTCACTTTGGGTAGGGAATGAAAAACTGTTTTTT. The variable domain in full, with the rest retrieved from reference TRBV27 and TRBJ1-4, is EAQVTQNPRYLITVTGKKLTVTCSQNMNHEYMSWYRQDPGLGLRQIYYSMNVEVTDKGDVPEGYKVSRKEKRNFPLILESPSPNQTSLYFCASSSLWVGNEKLFFGSGTQLSVL.